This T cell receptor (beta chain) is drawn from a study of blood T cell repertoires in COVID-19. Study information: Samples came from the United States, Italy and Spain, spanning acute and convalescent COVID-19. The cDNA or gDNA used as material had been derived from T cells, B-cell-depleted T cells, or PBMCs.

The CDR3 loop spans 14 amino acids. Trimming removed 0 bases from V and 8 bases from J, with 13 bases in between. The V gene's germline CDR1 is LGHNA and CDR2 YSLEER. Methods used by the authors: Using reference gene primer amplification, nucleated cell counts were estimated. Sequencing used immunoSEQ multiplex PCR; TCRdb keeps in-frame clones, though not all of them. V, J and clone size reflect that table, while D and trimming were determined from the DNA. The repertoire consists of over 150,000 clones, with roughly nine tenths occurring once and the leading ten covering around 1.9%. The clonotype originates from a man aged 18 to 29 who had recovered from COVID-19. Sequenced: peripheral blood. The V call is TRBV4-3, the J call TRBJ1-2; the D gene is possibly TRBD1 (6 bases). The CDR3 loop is CASSQDLQGRGYTF. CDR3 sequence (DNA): TGCGCCAGCAGCCAAGATCTGCAGGGGCGAGGCTACACCTTC.